This record covers a single TCR beta chain. These data are taken from a study of blood T cell repertoires in COVID-19. Study at large: PBMCs, B-cell-depleted T cells, or T cells were the source of the cDNA or gDNA that made up the material.

V lost 4 bases, J lost 1 base, and 16 bases lay in between. The CDR3 length is 16 residues. Original processing notes: Counts of nucleated cells, estimated from reference gene primer amplification, were obtained. Using immunoSEQ multiplex PCR, the repertoire was profiled, and TCRdb retains in-frame clones only, with some absent. The V and J calls and clone size are taken from that table; D and trimming were inferred from the DNA. This sample has over 200,000 clones, with around 88% found just once. The chain uses TRBV23-1 and TRBJ1-1; D is unclear. TRBV23-1 is flagged as an ORF with uncertain function. The source is a man aged 18 to 29 with active or convalescent COVID-19. Sequenced material: peripheral blood. CDR3 residues: CASSRDSPYSNTEAFF. In nucleotides, the CDR3 is TGCGCCAGCAGTCGAGATTCTCCCTACTCGAACACTGAAGCTTTCTTT.